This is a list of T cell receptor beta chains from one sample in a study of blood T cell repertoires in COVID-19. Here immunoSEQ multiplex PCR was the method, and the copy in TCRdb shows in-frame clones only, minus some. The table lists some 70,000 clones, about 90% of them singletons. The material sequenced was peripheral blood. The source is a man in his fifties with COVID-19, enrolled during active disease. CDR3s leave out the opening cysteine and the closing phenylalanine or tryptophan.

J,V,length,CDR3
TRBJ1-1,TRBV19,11,ASSIGRALEAF
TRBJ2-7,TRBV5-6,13,ASSLLLAFSYEQY
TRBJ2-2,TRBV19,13,ASSPRTGGMGELF
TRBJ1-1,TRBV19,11,ASNLQGGTEAF
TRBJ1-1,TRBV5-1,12,ASSLGSGGNEAF
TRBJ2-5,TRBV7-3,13,ASSPVQGYQGTQY
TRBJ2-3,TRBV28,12,ASTRQGLTDTQY
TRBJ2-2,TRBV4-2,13,ASSPGTGDTGELF
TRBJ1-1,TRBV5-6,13,ASSRRTGGNTEAF
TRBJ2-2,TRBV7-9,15,ASSHIRLAGATGELF
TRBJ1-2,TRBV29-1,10,SGRTGGYGYT
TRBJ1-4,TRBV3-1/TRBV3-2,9,ASTAPSWVL
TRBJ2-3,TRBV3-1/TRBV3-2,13,ASSQDWSGSRGTV
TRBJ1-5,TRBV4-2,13,ASSQDEQGYQPQH
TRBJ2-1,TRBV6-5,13,ASSLGLAAYNEQF
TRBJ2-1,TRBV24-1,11,ATGGRAPNEQF
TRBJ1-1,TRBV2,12,ASSENSQNTEAF
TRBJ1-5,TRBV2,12,ASTGQEINQPQH
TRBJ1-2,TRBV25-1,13,ASSGGTGGWYGYT
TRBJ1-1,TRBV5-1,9,ASRGGTEAF
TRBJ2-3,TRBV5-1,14,ASSLVAGGPADTQY
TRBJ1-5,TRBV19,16,ASSIGPGRGYSNQPQH
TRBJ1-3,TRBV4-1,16,ASSPLGGAPKSGNTIY
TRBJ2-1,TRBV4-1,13,ASSQADSGRALQF
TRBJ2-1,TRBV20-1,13,SASSGQGFYNEQF
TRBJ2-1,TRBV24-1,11,ATSDTGHREQF
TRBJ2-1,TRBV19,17,ASSDGLGIAELWYNEQF
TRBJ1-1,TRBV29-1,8,SVDRGRAF
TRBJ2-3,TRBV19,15,ASSLGLTPIGTDTQY
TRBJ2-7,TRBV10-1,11,ASRSDYAHEQY
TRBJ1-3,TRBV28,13,ASSLEAGIGGTIY
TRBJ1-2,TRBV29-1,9,SVAGHYGYT
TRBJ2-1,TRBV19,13,ASSIEGAGWNEQF
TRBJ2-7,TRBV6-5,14,ASSYSAGSRSYEQY
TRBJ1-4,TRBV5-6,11,ASSLGLNEKLF
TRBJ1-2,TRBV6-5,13,ASKKTGGDWLGYT
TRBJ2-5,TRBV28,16,ASSPSRRQGMSQETQY